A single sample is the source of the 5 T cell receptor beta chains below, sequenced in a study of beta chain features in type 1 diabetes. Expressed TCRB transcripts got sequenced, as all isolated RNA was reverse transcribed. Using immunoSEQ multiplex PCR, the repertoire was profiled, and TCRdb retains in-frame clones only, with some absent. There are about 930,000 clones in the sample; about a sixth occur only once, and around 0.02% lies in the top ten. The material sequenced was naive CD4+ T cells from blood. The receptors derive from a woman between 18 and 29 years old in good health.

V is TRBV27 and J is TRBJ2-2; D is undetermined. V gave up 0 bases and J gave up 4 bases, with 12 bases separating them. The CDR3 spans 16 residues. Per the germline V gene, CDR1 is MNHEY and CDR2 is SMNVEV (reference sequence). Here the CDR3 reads CASSLSLVRATGELFF. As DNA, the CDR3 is TGTGCCAGCAGTTTATCCCTAGTTAGGGCCACCGGGGAGCTGTTTTTT.

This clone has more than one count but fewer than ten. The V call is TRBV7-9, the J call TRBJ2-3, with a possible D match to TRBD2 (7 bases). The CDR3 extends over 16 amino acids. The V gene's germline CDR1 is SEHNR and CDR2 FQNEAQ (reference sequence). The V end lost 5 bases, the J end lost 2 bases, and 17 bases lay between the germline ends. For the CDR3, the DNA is TGTGCCAGCAGCACCCAGGGAGGGGGTCCCACAGATACGCAGTATTTT. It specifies CASSTQGGGPTDTQYF.

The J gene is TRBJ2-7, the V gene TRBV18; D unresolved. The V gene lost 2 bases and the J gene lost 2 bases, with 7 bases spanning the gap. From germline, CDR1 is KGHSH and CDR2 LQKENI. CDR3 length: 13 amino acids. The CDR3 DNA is TGTGCCAGCTCACCAGGACCTCCCTACGAGCAGTACTTC. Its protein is CASSPGPPYEQYF.

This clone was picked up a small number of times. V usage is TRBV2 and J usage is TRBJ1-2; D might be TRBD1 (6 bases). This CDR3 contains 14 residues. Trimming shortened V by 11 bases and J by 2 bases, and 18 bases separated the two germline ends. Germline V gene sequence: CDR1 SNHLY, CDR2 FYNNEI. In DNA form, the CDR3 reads TGTGCCGGACAGAACAGGGAGGGAAACTATGGCTACACCTTC. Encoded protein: CAGQNREGNYGYTF.

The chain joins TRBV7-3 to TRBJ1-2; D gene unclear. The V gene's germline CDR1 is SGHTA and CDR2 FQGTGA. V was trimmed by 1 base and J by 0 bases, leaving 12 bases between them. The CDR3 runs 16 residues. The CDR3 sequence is CASSLNHRAANYGYTF. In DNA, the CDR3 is TGTGCCAGCAGCTTAAATCATCGGGCTGCTAACTATGGCTACACCTTC.